The 5 T cell receptor beta chains given below trace back to one sample, sequenced in a study of cytomegalovirus exposure and HLA in healthy donors. PCR was performed using 60 Vbeta and 13 Jbeta primers. The data were produced by immunoSEQ multiplex PCR, yet TCRdb's version contains in-frame clones alone and is incomplete. The data show 130,000 to 150,000 clones, with approximately 79% seen just once and around 1% held by the top ten. The sample consisted of PBMCs. These receptors were collected from a man younger than 35 in good health and CMV-seronegative.

This sequence joins TRBV19 and TRBJ2-7; 8 nucleotides match TRBD2. Trimming removed 8 bases from V and 5 bases from J; junction bases left unmatched: 14. The CDR3 contains 15 residues. The germline V gene has CDR1 LNHDA and CDR2 SQIVND (reference sequence). The CDR3 sequence: CASGPPGGGRNEQYF. CDR3 sequence (DNA): TGTGCCAGTGGCCCCCCCGGGGGGGGAAGAAACGAGCAGTACTTC.

The chain couples TRBV4-3 to TRBJ2-6; D is possibly TRBD1 (6 bases). The V gene lost 4 bases and the J gene lost 0 bases, with 13 bases spanning the gap. Germline V gene sequence: CDR1 LGHNA, CDR2 YSLEER. The CDR3 is 17 amino acids. The chain's CDR3 is CASSPYRDGSGANVLTF. The CDR3 DNA follows: TGCGCCAGCAGCCCCTACAGGGACGGCTCTGGGGCCAACGTCCTGACTTTC.

The chain uses TRBV7-9 and TRBJ1-4, with D uncertain. The V end was cut by 4 bases, the J end by 3 bases, with 15 bases between. Germline CDR1 is SEHNR and CDR2 is FQNEAQ (reference sequence). This CDR3 has 16 amino acids. The CDR3 sequence: CASSSLRLRSNEKLFF. The CDR3 DNA reads as TGTGCCAGCAGCTCCCTTAGGTTGCGGTCTAATGAAAAACTGTTTTTT.

This rearrangement joins TRBV6-1 to TRBJ1-1; D is undetermined. The germline V gene encodes CDR1 MNHNS and CDR2 SASEGT. The CDR3 totals 14 residues. V gave up 6 bases and J gave up 4 bases, with 15 bases separating them. For the CDR3, the DNA is TGTGCCAGCAGAACCGTCCTGCGAAGCACTGAAGCTTTCTTT. It codes for CASRTVLRSTEAFF.

V is TRBV6-1 and J is TRBJ2-5; 9 bases are shared with TRBD1. V gave up 7 bases and J gave up 5 bases; unmatched junction bases: 8. Germline V CDR1 and CDR2: MNHNS, SASEGT. The CDR3 sequence is 14 residues long. CDR3 sequence reads: CASTRQGDGETQYF. As DNA, the CDR3 is TGTGCCAGCACCCGACAGGGGGACGGGGAGACCCAGTACTTC.